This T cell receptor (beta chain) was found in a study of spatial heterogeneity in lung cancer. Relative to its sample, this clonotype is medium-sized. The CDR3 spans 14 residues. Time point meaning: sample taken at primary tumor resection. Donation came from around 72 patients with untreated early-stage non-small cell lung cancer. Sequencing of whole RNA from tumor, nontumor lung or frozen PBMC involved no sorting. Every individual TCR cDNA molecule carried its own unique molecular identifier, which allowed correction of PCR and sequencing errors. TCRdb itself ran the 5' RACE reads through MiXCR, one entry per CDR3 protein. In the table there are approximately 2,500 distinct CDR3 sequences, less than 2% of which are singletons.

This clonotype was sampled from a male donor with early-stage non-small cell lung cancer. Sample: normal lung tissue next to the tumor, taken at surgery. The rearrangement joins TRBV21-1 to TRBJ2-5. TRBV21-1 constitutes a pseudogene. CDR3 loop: CASSKVTAQETQYF. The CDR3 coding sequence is TGTGCCAGCAGCAAAGTCACGGCACAAGAGACCCAGTACTTC.